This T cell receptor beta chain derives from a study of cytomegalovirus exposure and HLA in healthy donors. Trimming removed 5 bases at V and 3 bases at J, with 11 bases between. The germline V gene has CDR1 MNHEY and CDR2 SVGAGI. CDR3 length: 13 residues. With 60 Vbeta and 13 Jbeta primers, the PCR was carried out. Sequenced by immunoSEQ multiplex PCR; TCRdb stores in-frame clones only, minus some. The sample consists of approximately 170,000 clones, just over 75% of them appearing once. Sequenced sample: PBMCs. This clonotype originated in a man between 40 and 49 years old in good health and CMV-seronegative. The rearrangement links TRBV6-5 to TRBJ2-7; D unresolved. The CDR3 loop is CASSQGALYEQYV. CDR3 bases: TGTGCCAGCAGTCAAGGAGCCCTCTACGAGCAGTACGTC.